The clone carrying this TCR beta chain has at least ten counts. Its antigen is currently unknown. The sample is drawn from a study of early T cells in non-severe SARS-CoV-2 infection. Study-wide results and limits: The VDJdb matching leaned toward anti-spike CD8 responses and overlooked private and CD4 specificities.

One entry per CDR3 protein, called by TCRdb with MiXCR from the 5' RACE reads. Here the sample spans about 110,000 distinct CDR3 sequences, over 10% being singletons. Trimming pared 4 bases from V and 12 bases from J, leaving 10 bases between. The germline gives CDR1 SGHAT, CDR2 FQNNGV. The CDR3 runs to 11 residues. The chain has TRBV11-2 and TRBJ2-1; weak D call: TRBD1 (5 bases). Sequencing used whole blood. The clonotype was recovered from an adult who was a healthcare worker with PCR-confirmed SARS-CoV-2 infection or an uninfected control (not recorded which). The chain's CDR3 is CASSSVQGQFF. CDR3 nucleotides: TGTGCCAGCAGCTCAGTTCAGGGGCAGTTCTTC.